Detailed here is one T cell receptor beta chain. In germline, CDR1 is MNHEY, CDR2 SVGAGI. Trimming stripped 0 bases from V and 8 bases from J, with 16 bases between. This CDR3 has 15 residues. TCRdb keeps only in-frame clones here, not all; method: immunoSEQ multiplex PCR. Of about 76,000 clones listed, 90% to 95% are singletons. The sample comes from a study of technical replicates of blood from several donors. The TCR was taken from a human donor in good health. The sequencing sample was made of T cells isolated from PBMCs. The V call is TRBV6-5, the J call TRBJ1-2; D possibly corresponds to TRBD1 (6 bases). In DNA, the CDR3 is TGTGCCAGCAGTTACTCGACAGGCAGGGGCTACGGCTACACCTTC. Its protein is CASSYSTGRGYGYTF.